The 16 T cell receptor beta chains in this list originate from one sample, sequenced in a study of cytomegalovirus exposure and HLA in healthy donors. In the PCR, 60 Vbeta and 13 Jbeta primers were used. Some clones are missing from TCRdb's copy, which holds only in-frame ones; the method was immunoSEQ multiplex PCR. The profile shows around 150,000 clones, roughly 80% of them singletons. The sample taken for sequencing was PBMCs. Receptors were obtained from a woman aged 45 to 65 in good health and CMV-seronegative.

DNA for the CDR3: TGCGCCAGCAGCTTTCAATCCGGGGAGGATGGCTACACCTTC. Its translation is CASSFQSGEDGYTF. This chain uses TRBV5-1 with TRBJ1-2; D gene unclear. The ends were cut back, 2 bases at V and 6 bases at J, with 14 bases in the middle. Germline V gives CDR1 SGHRS, CDR2 YFSETQ. The CDR3 length is 14 residues.

This chain uses TRBV7-2 with TRBJ1-1; no clear D. Trimming left V 7 bases short and J 6 bases short, with 15 bases between. The V gene's germline CDR1 is SGHTA and CDR2 FQGNSA. The CDR3 sequence is 13 residues long. The CDR3 here is CASIRGTAAEAFF. In DNA form, the CDR3 reads TGTGCCAGCATCCGGGGTACGGCGGCTGAAGCTTTCTTT.

The chain carries TRBV6-1 and TRBJ2-7; TRBD2 agrees at 7 bases. V lost 0 bases to trimming and J lost 11 bases; unmatched junction nucleotides: 4. Germline values: CDR1 MNHNS, CDR2 SASEGT. The CDR3 runs to 12 residues. CDR3 region: CASSEAGRGEYF. CDR3 coding DNA: TGTGCCAGCAGTGAAGCGGGGAGGGGCGAGTACTTC.

The chain couples TRBV7-9 to TRBJ2-5, with D possibly being TRBD2 (5 bases). Trimming removed 2 bases from V and 5 bases from J, with 12 bases in between. Germline CDR1 is SEHNR and CDR2 is FQNEAQ (reference sequence). CDR3 length: 14 amino acids. CDR3 loop: CASSLLAGGETQYF. The CDR3 region has the DNA TGTGCCAGCAGCTTATTGGCGGGCGGGGAGACCCAGTACTTC.

V and J are TRBV5-1 and TRBJ1-2, with TRBD1 matching over 9 bases. In germline, CDR1 is SGHRS, CDR2 YFSETQ. The CDR3 length is 13 residues. Trimming took 4 bases from V and 5 from J; bases not matched to a gene: 3. The CDR3: CASSPGQGYGYTF. CDR3 nucleotides: TGCGCCAGCAGCCCTGGACAGGGGTATGGCTACACCTTC. The full variable domain, in which reference TRBV5-1 and TRBJ1-2 provide the parts outside the CDR3, is KAGVTQTPRYLIKTRGQQVTLSCSPISGHRSVSWYQQTPGQGLQFLFEYFSETQRNKGNFPGRFSGRQFSNSRSEMNVSTLELGDSALYLCASSPGQGYGYTFGSGTRLTVV.

The V call is TRBV5-1, the J call TRBJ2-1; 10 bases are a match to TRBD1. From germline, CDR1 is SGHRS and CDR2 YFSETQ. V dropped 4 bases and J dropped 8; count of bases not matched to a gene: 6. The CDR3 length is 14 residues. The CDR3 coding sequence is TGCGCCAGCAGCCAGGGACAGGGGACCGATGAGCAGTTCTTC. It translates to CASSQGQGTDEQFF.

The chain employs TRBV13 and TRBJ2-1; possibly TRBD2 for D (6 bases). Germline CDR1 is PRHDT and CDR2 is FYEKMQ (reference sequence). V lost 5 bases, J lost 3 bases, and 17 bases lay in between. CDR3 size: 16 residues. The CDR3 DNA reads TGTGCCAGCAGCCCAGAGGGGACTTCAAACTACAATGAGCAGTTCTTC. Its translation: CASSPEGTSNYNEQFF.

The chain is built from TRBV7-2 and TRBJ1-1; the D is unclear. With 2 bases removed from V and 0 bases from J, the gap between germline ends came to 13 bases. The CDR3 loop spans 16 amino acids. Germline V gives CDR1 SGHTA, CDR2 FQGNSA. CDR3 DNA sequence: TGTGCCAGCAGCTTATGGCGGGGTCTAATGAACACTGAAGCTTTCTTT. Translation: CASSLWRGLMNTEAFF.

This clone has a handful of counts. The rearrangement uses TRBV19 and TRBJ1-6; D is uncertain. V was cut by 6 bases and J by 8 bases, with 8 bases left in between. The V gene's germline CDR1 is LNHDA and CDR2 SQIVND (reference sequence). This CDR3 contains 12 residues. The CDR3 region is CASSPGYSPLHF. CDR3 sequence (DNA): TGTGCCAGTAGCCCAGGCTATTCACCCCTCCACTTT.

V usage is TRBV7-9 and J usage is TRBJ1-2, with D possibly matching TRBD1 (6 bases). Between the trimmed V and J ends, which lost 4 bases and 5 bases, there was a span of 26 bases. From germline, CDR1 is SEHNR and CDR2 FQNEAQ (reference sequence). This CDR3 is built from 18 residues. The CDR3 region is CASSSTYLQGRSGYGYTF. The DNA for the CDR3 is TGTGCCAGCAGCTCCACGTATTTACAGGGCCGAAGCGGTTATGGCTACACCTTC.

V gene TRBV18 combines with J gene TRBJ2-3, with 10 bases matching TRBD1. V was clipped by 4 bases and J by 0 bases; unmatched bases: 4. Germline V gene lookup returns CDR1 KGHSH and CDR2 LQKENI. CDR3 length: 16 residues. CDR3 protein: CASSHPGQGSTDTQYF. The DNA for the CDR3 is TGTGCCAGCTCACACCCGGGACAGGGGAGCACAGATACGCAGTATTTT.

Turning to this clone: One end of the junction fails to match germline, which may point to a read error. The chain uses TRBV7-9 and TRBJ1-1, with 9 bases lining up with TRBD1. Germline-derived CDR1 and CDR2 are SEHNR and FQNEAQ (reference sequence). The CDR3 length is 12 residues. Here the CDR3 DNA reads TGTTCCAGCAGCTTGACAGGGGGGAGAGCTTTCTTT. Translated, it gives CSSSLTGGRAFF.

The chain is built from TRBV6-1 and TRBJ2-5, with TRBD1 as a possible D gene (5 bases). CDR3 length equals 13 residues. CDR1 and CDR2 (germline): MNHNS, SASEGT. V lost 8 bases to trimming and J lost 7 bases, with 17 bases between them. CDR3 DNA: TGTGCCAGCGGGCAATGGGGCCCCGGGACCCAGTACTTC. Protein product: CASGQWGPGTQYF.

The CDR3 protein is CSVDRGSTDTQYF. The DNA of the CDR3 is TGCAGCGTCGACAGGGGAAGCACAGATACGCAGTATTTT. The J gene is TRBJ2-3, the V gene TRBV29-1; 8 nucleotides align to TRBD1. Unmatched junction bases numbered 2, after V lost 6 bases and J lost 0 bases. Germline assignment: CDR1 SQVTM and CDR2 ANQGSEA. The length of the CDR3 is 13 residues.

V gene TRBV19 combines with J gene TRBJ2-3; a possible D gene is TRBD2 (5 bases). The CDR3 consists of 15 residues. Deletions cut 10 bases from V and 1 base from J, with 18 bases between. In germline, CDR1 is LNHDA, CDR2 SQIVND (reference sequence). The CDR3 nucleotides read TGTGCCACCCTCGGGTATCAGGAGGGCACAGATACGCAGTATTTT. Its protein product is CATLGYQEGTDTQYF.

This clone was detected only once. The chain couples TRBV2 to TRBJ1-2; a possible D gene is TRBD1 (5 bases). The germline V gene has CDR1 SNHLY and CDR2 FYNNEI. V was pared by 5 bases and J by 0 bases, with 10 bases between. The CDR3 contains 14 residues. In nucleotides, the CDR3 is TGTGCCAGCAGTCGGGACTTAGCTAACTATGGCTACACCTTC. Translated, it gives CASSRDLANYGYTF.